This TCR beta chain was identified in a study of vaccination and CD4 T cells after COVID-19. At the level of the study: Overlapping spike pools from SARS-CoV-2 and HCoV-NL63, HCoV-OC43 and HCoV-229E served as culture stimuli.

Worth noting for this clonotype: As yet, its antigen is unknown.

Treatment here: approximately 10-day PBMC culture with coronavirus spike peptide pools or control peptides (ViraFEST assay). CD4+ T cells of the unexposed donor were collected before the COVID-19 pandemic (2011-2018). CDR1 and CDR2 from the germline V gene are MNHEY and SMNVEV (reference sequence). This CDR3 contains 15 residues. V dropped 3 bases and J dropped 1 base, with 13 bases sitting between them. Sequence data for DNA of cultured CD4+ T cells were generated by the Oncomine TCR Beta short-read assay. Once CD4+ T cells had been cultured, genomic DNA was extracted from them. MiXCR was run by TCRdb on the PCR reads, yielding one entry per CDR3 protein. The sample includes about 3,600 distinct CDR3 sequences, around a quarter of them seen just once.

This sequence originates from a human donor in good health. The specimen sequenced was CD4+ T cells from blood, cultured in vitro. The chain joins TRBV27 to TRBJ2-7; D unclear. CDR3 DNA: TGTGCCAGCAGTTTTTCGGGCGCCTATTCCTACGAGCAGTACTTC. Translation: CASSFSGAYSYEQYF.